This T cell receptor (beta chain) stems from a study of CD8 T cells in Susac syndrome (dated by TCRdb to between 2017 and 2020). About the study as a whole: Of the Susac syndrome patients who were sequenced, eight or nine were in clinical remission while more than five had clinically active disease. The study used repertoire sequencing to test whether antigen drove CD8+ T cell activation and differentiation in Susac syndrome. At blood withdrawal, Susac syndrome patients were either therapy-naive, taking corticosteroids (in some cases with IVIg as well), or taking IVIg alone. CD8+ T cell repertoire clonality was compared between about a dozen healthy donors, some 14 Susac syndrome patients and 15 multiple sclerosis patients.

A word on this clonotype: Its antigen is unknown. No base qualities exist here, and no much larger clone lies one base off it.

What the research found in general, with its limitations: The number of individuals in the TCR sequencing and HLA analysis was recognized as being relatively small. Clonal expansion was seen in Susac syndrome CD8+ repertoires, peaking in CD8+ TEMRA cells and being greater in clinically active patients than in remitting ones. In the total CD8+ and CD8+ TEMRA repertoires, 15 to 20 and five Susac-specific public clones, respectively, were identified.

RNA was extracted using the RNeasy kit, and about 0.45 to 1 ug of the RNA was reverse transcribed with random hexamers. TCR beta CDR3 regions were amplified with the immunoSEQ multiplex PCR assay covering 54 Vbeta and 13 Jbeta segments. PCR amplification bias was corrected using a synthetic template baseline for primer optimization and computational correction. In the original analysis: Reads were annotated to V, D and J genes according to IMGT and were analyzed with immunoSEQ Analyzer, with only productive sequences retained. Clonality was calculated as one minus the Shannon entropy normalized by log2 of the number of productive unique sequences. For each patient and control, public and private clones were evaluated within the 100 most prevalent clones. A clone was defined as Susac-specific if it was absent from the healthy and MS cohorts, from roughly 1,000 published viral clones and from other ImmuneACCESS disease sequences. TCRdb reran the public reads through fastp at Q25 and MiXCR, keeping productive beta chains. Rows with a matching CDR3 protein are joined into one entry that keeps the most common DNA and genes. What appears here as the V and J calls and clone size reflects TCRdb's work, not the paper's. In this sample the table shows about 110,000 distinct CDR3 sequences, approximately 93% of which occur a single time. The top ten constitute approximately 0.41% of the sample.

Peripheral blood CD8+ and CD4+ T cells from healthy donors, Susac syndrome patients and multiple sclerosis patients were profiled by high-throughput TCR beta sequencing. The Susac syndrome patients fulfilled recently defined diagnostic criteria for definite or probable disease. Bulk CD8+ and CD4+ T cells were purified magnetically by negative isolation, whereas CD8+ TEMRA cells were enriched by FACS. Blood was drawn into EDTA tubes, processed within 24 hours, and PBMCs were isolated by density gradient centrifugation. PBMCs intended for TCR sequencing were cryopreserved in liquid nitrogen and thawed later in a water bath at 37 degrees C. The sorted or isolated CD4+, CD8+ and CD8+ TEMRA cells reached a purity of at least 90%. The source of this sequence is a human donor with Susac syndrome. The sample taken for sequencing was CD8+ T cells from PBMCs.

The CDR3: CASSLGLQGASMNTEAFF. The DNA reads TGTGCCAGCAGCTTAGGGCTCCAGGGGGCGTCTATGAACACTGAAGCTTTCTTT. Recombination connected TRBV13 to TRBJ1-1; a stretch of 8 junction bases matches TRBD1. Spanning cysteine to phenylalanine, the CDR3 consists of 18 amino acids. Only CDR3 DNA remains: 54 bases, in frame from the first base. Reading the germline V gene (reference sequence) gives CDR1 PRHDT and CDR2 FYEKMQ. Relative to germline, V is missing 0 bases and J is missing 0 bases, with 9 bases of the junction outside any gene match.